The 8 T cell receptor beta chains reported below all come from one sample, sequenced in a study of T cell clonotyping in hematopoietic cell transplantation (dated by TCRdb to the early 2020s). Preparation of the library involved the immunoSEQ multiplex PCR assay. As stored in TCRdb, this immuneACCESS dataset retains in-frame rearrangements with V and J assigned. A fraction of the clones does not appear; measured against another copy, unresolved V genes explain less than half of the discrepancy, and the remainder lacks a known reason. The sample table holds about 11,000 clones, of which around 45% were seen once. Together, the top ten hold 8.5% of the sample. Read against the paper, the sample's time point label means: 30 days after allo-HCT. Specimen: PBMCs, collected 30 days after allogeneic stem cell transplant. The source of these receptors is a male patient in his fifties who had an allogeneic stem cell transplant from an unrelated donor, so the T cells may come from the graft donor. Some clones in this sample may be carry-over from other donors' samples.

The genes are TRBV10-3 and TRBJ2-7, with D perhaps assigned TRBD1 or TRBD2 (6 bases each). The germline gives CDR1 ENHRY, CDR2 SYGVKD. The CDR3 covers 14 residues. Trimming pared 6 bases from V and 3 bases from J, leaving 15 bases between. The CDR3 loop is CAISGFRGGYEQYF. CDR3 in DNA: TGTGCCATCAGCGGATTCAGGGGAGGCTACGAGCAGTACTTC.

The gene calls are TRBV9 and TRBJ2-7; possible D gene TRBD2, 7 bases. Germline assignment: CDR1 SGDLS and CDR2 YYNGEE. The CDR3 covers 16 residues. Trimming cost V 0 bases and J 4 bases, with 17 bases left between them. DNA for the CDR3: TGTGCCAGCAGCGTAGGGGGGGGCGCGGGCTGGTACGAGCAGTACTTC. Translating it yields CASSVGGGAGWYEQYF.

The chain couples TRBV25-1 to TRBJ2-6, with D perhaps matching TRBD1 (6 bases). The V and J ends lost 0 bases and 0 bases respectively, with 12 bases between them. This CDR3 is built from 18 residues. Germline CDR1 and CDR2: MGHDK and SYGVNS. The CDR3 protein is CASSEYGGTPSGANVLTF. In nucleotides, the CDR3 is TGTGCCAGCAGTGAATATGGGGGCACCCCCTCTGGGGCCAACGTCCTGACTTTC.

This sequence joins TRBV30 and TRBJ2-7, with D possibly TRBD2 on 6 matching bases. CDR3 length: 12 amino acids. V was shortened by 2 bases and J by 3 bases, with 8 bases between the two germline ends. Germline V gene data show CDR1 as GTSNPN and CDR2 as SVGIG (reference sequence). The CDR3 protein is CAWSPGVYEQYF. The CDR3 DNA sequence: TGTGCCTGGAGTCCGGGGGTCTACGAGCAGTACTTC.

The table lists this clone with a few counts. The rearrangement joins TRBV10-3 to TRBJ1-2; D gene ambiguous. This CDR3 spans 15 amino acids. The germline gives CDR1 ENHRY, CDR2 SYGVKD. Deletions cut 2 bases from V and 4 bases from J, with 14 bases between. CDR3 loop: CAISEATLSAYGYTF. Written as DNA, the CDR3 is TGTGCCATCAGTGAGGCGACCCTTTCTGCCTATGGCTACACCTTC.

This chain links TRBV23-1 with TRBJ2-7; 9 bases fit TRBD1. TRBV23-1 is identified as an open reading frame with a role that is uncertain. The CDR3 runs 13 residues. The junction had 5 bases not matched to a gene; V was cut back by 5 bases and J by 6 bases. The CDR3 loop is CASSEDRGSEQYF. Here the CDR3 DNA reads TGCGCCAGCAGTGAAGACAGGGGGAGCGAGCAGTACTTC.

The gene calls are TRBV10-3 and TRBJ2-7; no reliable D call. Between the trimmed V and J ends, which lost 0 bases and 9 bases, there was a span of 9 bases. The germline CDR1 and CDR2 sequences are ENHRY and SYGVKD. CDR3 length equals 12 residues. Here the CDR3 DNA reads TGTGCCATCAGTGAGTCAGGCTCCGGGCAGTACTTC. Residues: CAISESGSGQYF.

The chain recombines TRBV29-1 with TRBJ1-2; 7 bases line up with TRBD1. J gave up 0 bases and V 4 bases, and 2 bases lay outside the gene matches. Germline CDR1 reads SQVTM; CDR2 reads ANQGSEA. This CDR3 comprises 13 residues. The CDR3 coding sequence is TGCAGCGTTGGGACAGGAACTAACTATGGCTACACCTTC. Protein: CSVGTGTNYGYTF.